This TCR beta chain was documented in a study of T-cell memory formation after mild COVID-19. Study details: Across donors, TCR clusters were largely donor specific.

TCRdb re-called the 5' RACE reads with MiXCR, one entry per CDR3 protein. The sample holds approximately 170,000 distinct CDR3 sequences, 10% to 15% seen once. V was pared by 3 bases and J by 8 bases, with 12 bases between. The CDR3 length is 13 residues. Per germline, CDR1 KGHDR and CDR2 SFDVKD. The material sequenced was PBMCs or a T cell subset sorted from them (not recorded which). J is TRBJ1-2 and V is TRBV24-1; D is perhaps TRBD1 (6 bases). This TCR was sampled from a man aged 18 to 29 who had mild COVID-19 (a few samples of this study predate the infection). Cell type and time point are not known. The CDR3 protein is CATSDTTGLGYTF. The CDR3, as DNA: TGTGCCACCAGTGATACGACAGGCTTGGGCTACACCTTC.